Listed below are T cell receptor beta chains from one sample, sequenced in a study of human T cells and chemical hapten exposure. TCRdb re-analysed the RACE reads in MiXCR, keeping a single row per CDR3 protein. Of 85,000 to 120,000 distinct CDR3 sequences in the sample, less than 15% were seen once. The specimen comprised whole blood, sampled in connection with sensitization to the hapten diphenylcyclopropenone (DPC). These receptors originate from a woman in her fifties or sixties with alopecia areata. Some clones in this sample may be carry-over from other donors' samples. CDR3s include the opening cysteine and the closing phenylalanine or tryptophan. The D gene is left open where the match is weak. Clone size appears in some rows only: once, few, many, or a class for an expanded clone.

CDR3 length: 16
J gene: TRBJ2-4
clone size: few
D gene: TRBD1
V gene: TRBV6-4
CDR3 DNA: TGTGCCAGCAGTGCTACCGGGACAGGGGTCAAAAACATTCAGTACTTC
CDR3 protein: CASSATGTGVKNIQYF

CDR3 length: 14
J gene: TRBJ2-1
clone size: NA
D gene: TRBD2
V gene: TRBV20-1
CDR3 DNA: TGCAGTGCTACGCCCGGCGGGGGGGCCCAGGAGCAGTTCTTC
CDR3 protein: CSATPGGGAQEQFF

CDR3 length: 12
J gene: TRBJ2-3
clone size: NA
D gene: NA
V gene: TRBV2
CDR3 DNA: TGTGCCAGCAGTGAAGGAGTTGATACGCAGTATTTT
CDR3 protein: CASSEGVDTQYF

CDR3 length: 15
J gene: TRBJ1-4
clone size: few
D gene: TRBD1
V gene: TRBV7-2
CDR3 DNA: TGTGCCAGCAGCTTCAACAGGGGCCGTAATGAAAAACTGTTTTTT
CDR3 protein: CASSFNRGRNEKLFF

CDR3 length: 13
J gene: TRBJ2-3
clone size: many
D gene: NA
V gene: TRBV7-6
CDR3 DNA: TGTGCCAGCGGTTCGAGGGCCGCAGATACGCAGTATTTT
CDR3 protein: CASGSRAADTQYF

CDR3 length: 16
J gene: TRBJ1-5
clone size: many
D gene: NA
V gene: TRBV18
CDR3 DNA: TGTGCCAGCTCACCACCCGGGGCGGGGTCCAATCAGCCCCAGCATTTT
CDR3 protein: CASSPPGAGSNQPQHF

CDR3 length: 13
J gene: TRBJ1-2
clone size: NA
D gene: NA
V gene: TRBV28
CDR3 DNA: TGTGCCAGCAGTCGCATCTCCAACTATGGCTACACCTTC
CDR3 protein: CASSRISNYGYTF

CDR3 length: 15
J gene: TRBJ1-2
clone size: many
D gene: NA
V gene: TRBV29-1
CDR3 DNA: TGCAGCGTTGAAGATAAGAGTCTCGGCACTGGAGGCTACACCTTC
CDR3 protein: CSVEDKSLGTGGYTF

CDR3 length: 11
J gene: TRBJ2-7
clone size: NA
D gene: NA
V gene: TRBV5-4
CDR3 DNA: TGTGCCAGCAGCGCCCAATACGAGCAGTACTTC
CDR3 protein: CASSAQYEQYF

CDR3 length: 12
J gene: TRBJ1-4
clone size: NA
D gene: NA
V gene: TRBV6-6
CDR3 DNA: TGTGCCAGCAGAGGACCGCAAGAAAAACTGTTTTTT
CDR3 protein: CASRGPQEKLFF

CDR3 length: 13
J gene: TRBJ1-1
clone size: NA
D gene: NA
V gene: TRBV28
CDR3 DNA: TGTGCCAGCAGCTCCGGGACATTGGTTGAAGCTTTCTTT
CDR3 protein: CASSSGTLVEAFF

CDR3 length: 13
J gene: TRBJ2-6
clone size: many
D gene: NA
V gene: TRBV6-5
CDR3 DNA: TGTGCCAGCAGGGTCCCTGGGGCCAACGTCCTGACTTTC
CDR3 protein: CASRVPGANVLTF

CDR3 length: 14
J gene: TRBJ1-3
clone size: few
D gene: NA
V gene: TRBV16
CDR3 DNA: TGTGCCAGCAGCCGGGACTTCTCTGGAAACACCATATATTTT
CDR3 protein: CASSRDFSGNTIYF

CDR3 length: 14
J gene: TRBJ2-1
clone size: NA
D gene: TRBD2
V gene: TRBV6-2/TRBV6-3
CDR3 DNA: TGTGCCAGCAGGCCGACTAGCGGGGTTAGATGGCAGTTCTTC
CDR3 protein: CASRPTSGVRWQFF

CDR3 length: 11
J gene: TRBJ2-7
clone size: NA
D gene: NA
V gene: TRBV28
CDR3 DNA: TGTGCCAGCAGCGAGGTTTACGAGCAGTACTTC
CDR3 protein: CASSEVYEQYF

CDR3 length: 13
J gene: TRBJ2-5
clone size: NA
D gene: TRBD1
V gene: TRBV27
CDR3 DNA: TGTGCCAGCCGCAGGGGGCAGGGAGAGACCCAGTACTTC
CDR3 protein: CASRRGQGETQYF

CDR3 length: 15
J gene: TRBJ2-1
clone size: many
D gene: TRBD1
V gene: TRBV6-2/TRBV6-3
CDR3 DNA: TGTGCCAGCAGTCAACAGGGGGCCGGTGTAGGGGAGCAGTTCTTC
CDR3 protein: CASSQQGAGVGEQFF

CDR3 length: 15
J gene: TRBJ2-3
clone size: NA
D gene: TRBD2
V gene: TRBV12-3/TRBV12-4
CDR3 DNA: TGTGCCAGCAGTTTCTGGGGGGGAGTAGCAGATACGCAGTATTTT
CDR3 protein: CASSFWGGVADTQYF

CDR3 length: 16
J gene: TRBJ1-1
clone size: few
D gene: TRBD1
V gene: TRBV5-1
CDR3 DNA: TGCGCCAGCCGCTCGTTGGCACAGGGGGCGAACACTGAAGCTTTCTTT
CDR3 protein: CASRSLAQGANTEAFF

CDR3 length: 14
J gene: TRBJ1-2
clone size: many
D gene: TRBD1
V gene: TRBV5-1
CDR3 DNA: TGCGCCAGCAGCTTAGTACAGGGGGCTTTTGGCTACACCTTC
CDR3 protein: CASSLVQGAFGYTF

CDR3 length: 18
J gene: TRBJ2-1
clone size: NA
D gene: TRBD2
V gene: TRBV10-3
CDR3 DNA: TGTGCCATCAGTGAGTGGGACGGCCTAGCGGGGGTCGACAATGAGCAGTTCTTC
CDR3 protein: CAISEWDGLAGVDNEQFF

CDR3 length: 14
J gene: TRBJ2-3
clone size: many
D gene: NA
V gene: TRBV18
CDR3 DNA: TGTGCCAGCTCACCAAGCGGGACACCTGTACGGGAGTATTTT
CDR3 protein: CASSPSGTPVREYF

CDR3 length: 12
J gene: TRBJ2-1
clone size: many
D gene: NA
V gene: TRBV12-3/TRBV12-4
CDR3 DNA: TGTGCCAGCAGGAGGGGGGGACTACCTCAGTTCTTC
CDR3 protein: CASRRGGLPQFF

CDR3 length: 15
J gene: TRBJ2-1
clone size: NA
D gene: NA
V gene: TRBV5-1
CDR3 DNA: TGCGCCAGCAGCCCAACTACGAGCTCCTACAATGAGCAGTTCTTC
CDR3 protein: CASSPTTSSYNEQFF

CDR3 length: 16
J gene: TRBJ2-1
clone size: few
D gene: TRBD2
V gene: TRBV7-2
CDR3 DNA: TGTGCCAGCAGCTTAGTGCGGCTAGCGGATTACAATGAGCAGTTCTTC
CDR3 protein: CASSLVRLADYNEQFF

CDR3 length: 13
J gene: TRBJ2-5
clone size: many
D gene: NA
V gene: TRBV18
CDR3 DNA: TGTGCCAGCTCACCAGACTCAAAAGAGACCCAGTACTTC
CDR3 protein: CASSPDSKETQYF

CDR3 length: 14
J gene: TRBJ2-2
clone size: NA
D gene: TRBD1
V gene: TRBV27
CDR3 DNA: TGTGCCAGCAGTAAGACAGGGGGAAACGGGGAGCTGTTTTTT
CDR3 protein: CASSKTGGNGELFF